This TCR beta chain derives from a study of Graves' ophthalmopathy and Graves' hyperthyroidism. This clonotype was detected a few times. Amplified material comprised TCR beta CDR3 regions derived from RNA transcripts. Second-round multiplex PCR came after first-round RT-PCR with HTBI primers. TCRdb re-analysed the multiplex PCR reads in MiXCR, keeping a single row per CDR3 protein. The repertoire holds about 620,000 distinct CDR3 sequences, with approximately 22% as singletons. The CDR3 covers 16 residues. V dropped 0 bases and J dropped 4 bases, with 16 bases sitting between them. Germline V gives CDR1 LNHNV, CDR2 YYDKDF (reference sequence).

The TCR originated in a woman aged 18 to 35 with stable Graves' hyperthyroidism. Some clones in this sample may be carry-over from other donors' samples. The chain has TRBV15 and TRBJ2-7; D uncertain. The sample taken for sequencing was peripheral blood. CDR3 sequence: CATSRDAGSNFYEQYF. The CDR3 coding sequence is TGTGCCACCAGCAGAGATGCAGGCAGTAACTTTTACGAGCAGTACTTC.